Included here is one T cell receptor (beta chain) sequence, with context. CDR1 and CDR2 from the germline V gene are KGHSH and LQKENI. The CDR3 is 13 amino acids. V shed 1 base and J shed 4 bases, with 5 bases lying between them. TCRdb analysed the 5' RACE reads with MiXCR anew, one entry per CDR3 protein. The sample carries around 31,000 distinct CDR3 sequences, roughly 10% recorded once. The sample belongs to a study of T cells after yellow fever vaccination. The source was PBMCs, either bulk or a sorted T-cell subset (CD4+, CD8+, memory, or dextramer-sorted; not recorded which), collected approximately 15 days after the first yellow fever vaccination. The genes are TRBV18 and TRBJ1-5; D is uncertain. This receptor was obtained from a young man who received the YFV17D yellow fever vaccine. The CDR3 sequence is CASSPQVNQPQHF. CDR3 DNA: TGTGCCAGCTCACCACAGGTGAATCAGCCCCAGCATTTT.